The sequence of this T cell receptor (beta chain) was determined in a study of blood T cell repertoires in COVID-19. This CDR3 contains 15 residues. Germline lookup yields CDR1 SGHTA and CDR2 FQGTGA. With 1 base removed from V and 0 bases from J, the gap between germline ends came to 9 bases. This clone was detected once. Some clones are missing from TCRdb's copy, which holds only in-frame ones; the method was immunoSEQ multiplex PCR. Of about 480,000 clones listed, about 88% are singletons. This receptor was taken from a man younger than 35 with COVID-19, enrolled during active disease. The rearrangement joins TRBV7-3 to TRBJ1-1, with D possibly TRBD1 on 6 matching bases. The sample taken for sequencing was peripheral blood. The CDR3 here is CASSLNQGMNTEAFF. DNA of the CDR3: TGTGCCAGCAGCTTAAATCAGGGGATGAACACTGAAGCTTTCTTT.